A selection of T cell receptor beta chains follows, all from one sample in a study of T cell responses to AZD1222 COVID-19 vaccine. The protocol was immunoSEQ multiplex PCR, while the TCRdb copy is restricted to in-frame clones and leaves out a portion. The table lists more than 110,000 clones, roughly 92% of them singletons. Specimen: peripheral blood, collected on day 0 of AZD1222 vaccination. These receptors were obtained from an adult in good health. CDR3s leave out the opening cysteine and the closing phenylalanine or tryptophan.

v_call cdr3_length cdr3_aa
TRBV29-1 11 SVCRTDNEKLF
TRBV2 12 ASSGGTSGRVQF
TRBV20-1 11 SASRSVNSPLH
TRBV27 11 ASSPGGAETQY
TRBV29-1 10 SVGQGIPEAF
TRBV13 11 ASSLNQDEKLF
TRBV5-1 12 ASSSGPRNSPLH
TRBV5-4 13 ASSRQGASYNEQF
TRBV21-1 15 ASSKAEIFDGQYGYT
TRBV12-3/TRBV12-4 11 ASTLSGVQPQH
TRBV7-9 12 ASSFSGTNTEAF
TRBV15 13 ATSRGRTLSYEQY
TRBV30 12 AWSLGTDDQPQH
TRBV3-1/TRBV3-2 12 ASSQDPDGYEQY
TRBV5-4 12 ASSGRTSKNEQF
TRBV30 11 AWGQGGIWGYT
TRBV7-7 20 ASSLSLSDPSGPGQVKETQY
TRBV3-1/TRBV3-2 13 ASSQGLAVTYEQY
TRBV28 12 ASRRGQNTGELF
TRBV28 14 ASSSGTVDRYQPQH
TRBV7-8 15 ASSFRRLAGRTDTQY
TRBV9 13 ASSSGLASPDTQY
TRBV18 13 ASSVLTLNTGELF
TRBV6-5 11 ASRHRVTDGYT
TRBV19 11 ASSISGGSGYT
TRBV6-5 12 ASSSSPTRHGYT
TRBV14 16 ASSQVSRIRTNTGELF
TRBV6-1 14 ASSEFGTRLGDEQY
TRBV5-1 13 ASSLAGTGNPEAF
TRBV18 15 ASSPQDYGASYNEQF
TRBV7-9 14 ASIPSPSGRAIEQF
TRBV5-4 13 ASSLGTGGSDTQY
TRBV6-5 11 ASSYEGTTEAF
TRBV5-8 14 ASSLVIRTGGNEQF
TRBV7-8 13 ASSLGGDGYNEQF
TRBV5-6 12 ASSLASGGAGYT
TRBV19 11 ASSIARGYEQY
TRBV20-1 10 SASKRENEQF
TRBV5-5 12 ASSATGPNYGYT
TRBV28 13 ASTLTGTGDSPLH
TRBV30 12 AWTRRTSLTEAF
TRBV5-6 13 ASSPIQGAHYGYT
TRBV3-1/TRBV3-2 9 ASSRGGRLF
TRBV4-1 13 ASSQEPGTADTQY
TRBV19 13 ASSAWTGRYNEQF
TRBV5-6 12 ASSFIGFNQPQH
TRBV25-1 9 ASRHRDRAF
TRBV14 14 ASSRKSREAIARAY
TRBV9 18 ASSSRPVTGSKPNTGELF
TRBV11-2 14 ASSLDLTGSNYGYT
TRBV5-1 12 ASSLAQGDEKLF
TRBV5-1 10 ASSLQGYEQY
TRBV21-1 12 ASSARQGGTEAF
TRBV4-1 16 ASSQTTLGGPSAYEQY
TRBV2 14 ASSAVQSSYNSPLH